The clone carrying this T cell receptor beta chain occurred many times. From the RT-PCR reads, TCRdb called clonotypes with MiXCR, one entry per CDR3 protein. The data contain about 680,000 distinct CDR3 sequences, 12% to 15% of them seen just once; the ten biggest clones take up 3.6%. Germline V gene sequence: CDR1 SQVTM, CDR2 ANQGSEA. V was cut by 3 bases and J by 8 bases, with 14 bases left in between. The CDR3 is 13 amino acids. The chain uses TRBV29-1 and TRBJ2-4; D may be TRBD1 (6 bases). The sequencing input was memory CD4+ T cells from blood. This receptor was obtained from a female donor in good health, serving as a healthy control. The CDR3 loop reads CSVEGTIGDIQYF. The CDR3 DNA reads TGCAGCGTTGAGGGGACAATAGGTGACATTCAGTACTTC. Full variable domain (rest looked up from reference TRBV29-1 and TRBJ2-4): SAVISQKPSRDICQRGTSLTIQCQVDSQVTMMFWYRQQPGQSLTLIATANQGSEATYESGFVIDKFPISRPNLTFSTLTVSNMSPEDSSIYLCSVEGTIGDIQYFGAGTRLSVL.